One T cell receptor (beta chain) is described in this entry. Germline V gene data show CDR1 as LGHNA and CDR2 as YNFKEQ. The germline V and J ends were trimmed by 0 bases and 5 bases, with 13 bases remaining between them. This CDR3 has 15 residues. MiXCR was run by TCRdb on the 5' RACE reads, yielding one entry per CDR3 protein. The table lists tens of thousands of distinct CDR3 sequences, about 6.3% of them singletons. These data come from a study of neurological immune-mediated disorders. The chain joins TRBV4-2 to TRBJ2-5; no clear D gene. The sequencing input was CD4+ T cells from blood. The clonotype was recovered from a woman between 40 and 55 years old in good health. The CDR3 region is CASSQDPVPAETQYF. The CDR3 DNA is TGTGCCAGCAGCCAAGATCCGGTCCCCGCGGAGACCCAGTACTTC.